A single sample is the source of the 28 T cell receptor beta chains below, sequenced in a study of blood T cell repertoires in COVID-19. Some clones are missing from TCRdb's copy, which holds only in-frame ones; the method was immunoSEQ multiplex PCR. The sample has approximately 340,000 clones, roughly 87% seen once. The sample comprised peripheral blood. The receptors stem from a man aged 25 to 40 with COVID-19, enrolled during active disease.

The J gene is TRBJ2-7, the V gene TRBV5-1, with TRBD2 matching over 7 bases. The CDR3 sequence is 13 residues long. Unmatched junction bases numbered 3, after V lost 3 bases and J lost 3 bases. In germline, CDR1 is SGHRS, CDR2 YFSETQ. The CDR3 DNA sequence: TGCGCCAGCAGCTCAGCGGGAATCTACGAGCAGTACTTC. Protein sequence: CASSSAGIYEQYF.

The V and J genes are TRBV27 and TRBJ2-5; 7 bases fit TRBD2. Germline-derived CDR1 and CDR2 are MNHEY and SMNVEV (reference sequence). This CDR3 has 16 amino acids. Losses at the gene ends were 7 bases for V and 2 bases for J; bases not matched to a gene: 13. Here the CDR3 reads CASKRGTTSLQETQYF. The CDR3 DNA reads TGTGCCAGCAAACGTGGGACTACCTCACTGCAAGAGACCCAGTACTTC.

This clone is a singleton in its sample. This CDR3 is CASSPGGVEQYF. The CDR3 DNA reads TGTGCCAGCTCACCAGGGGGGGTCGAGCAGTACTTC. This chain uses TRBV18 with TRBJ2-7, with 7 bases lining up with TRBD2. Trimming at V came to 2 bases and at J to 6 bases, leaving 1 base not matched to a gene. The CDR3 spans 12 residues. Germline V gives CDR1 KGHSH, CDR2 LQKENI.

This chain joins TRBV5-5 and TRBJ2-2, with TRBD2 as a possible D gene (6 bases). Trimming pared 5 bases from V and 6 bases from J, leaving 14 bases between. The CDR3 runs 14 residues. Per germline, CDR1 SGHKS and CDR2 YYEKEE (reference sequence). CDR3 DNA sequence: TGTGCCAGCAGACTATTTGGAGGGGCCGGGGAGCTGTTTTTT. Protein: CASRLFGGAGELFF.

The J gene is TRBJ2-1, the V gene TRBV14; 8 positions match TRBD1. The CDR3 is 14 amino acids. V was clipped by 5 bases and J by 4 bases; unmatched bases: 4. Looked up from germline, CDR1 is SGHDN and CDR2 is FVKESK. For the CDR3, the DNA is TGTGCCAGCAGCGGGTGGACAGGGTACAATGAGCAGTTCTTC. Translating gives CASSGWTGYNEQFF. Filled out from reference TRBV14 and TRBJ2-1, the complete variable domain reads EAGVTQFPSHSVIEKGQTVTLRCDPISGHDNLYWYRRVMGKEIKFLLHFVKESKQDESGMPNNRFLAERTGGTYSTLKVQPAELEDSGVYFCASSGWTGYNEQFFGPGTRLTVL.

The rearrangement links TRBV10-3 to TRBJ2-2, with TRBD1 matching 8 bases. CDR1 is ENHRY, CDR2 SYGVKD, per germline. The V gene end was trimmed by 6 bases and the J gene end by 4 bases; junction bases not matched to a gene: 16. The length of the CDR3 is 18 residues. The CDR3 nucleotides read TGTGCCATCAGCCTACCAGGACAGGGCAGTTCAAGCACCGGGGAGCTGTTTTTT. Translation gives CAISLPGQGSSSTGELFF.

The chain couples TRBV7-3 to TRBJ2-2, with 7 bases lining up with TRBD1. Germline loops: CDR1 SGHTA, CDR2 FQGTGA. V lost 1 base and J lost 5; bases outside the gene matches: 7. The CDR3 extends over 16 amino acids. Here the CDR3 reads CASSLRQGILTGELFF. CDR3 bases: TGTGCCAGCAGCTTAAGACAGGGTATTCTAACCGGGGAGCTGTTTTTT.

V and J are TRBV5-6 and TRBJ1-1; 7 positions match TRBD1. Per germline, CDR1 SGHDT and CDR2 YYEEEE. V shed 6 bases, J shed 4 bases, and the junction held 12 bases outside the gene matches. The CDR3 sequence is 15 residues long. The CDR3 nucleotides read TGTGCCAGCATCCTAATGACAGGGAAGAGCACTGAAGCTTTCTTT. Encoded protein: CASILMTGKSTEAFF. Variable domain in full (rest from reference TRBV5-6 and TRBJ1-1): DAGVTQSPTHLIKTRGQQVTLRCSPKSGHDTVSWYQQALGQGPQFIFQYYEEEERQRGNFPDRFSGHQFPNYSSELNVNALLLGDSALYLCASILMTGKSTEAFFGQGTRLTVV.

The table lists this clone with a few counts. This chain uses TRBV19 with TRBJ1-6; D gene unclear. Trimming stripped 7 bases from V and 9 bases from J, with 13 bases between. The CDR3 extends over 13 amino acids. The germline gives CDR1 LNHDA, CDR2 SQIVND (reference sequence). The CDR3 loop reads CASTSVPGSPLHF. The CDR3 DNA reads TGTGCCAGTACCTCCGTCCCAGGTTCACCCCTCCACTTT.

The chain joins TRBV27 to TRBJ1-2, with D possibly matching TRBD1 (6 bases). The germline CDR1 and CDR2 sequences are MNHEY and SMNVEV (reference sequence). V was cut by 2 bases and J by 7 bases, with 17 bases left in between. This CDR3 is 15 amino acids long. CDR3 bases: TGTGCCAGCAGTTTAAATGGTCGGGGGGCGGTTGGCTACACCTTC. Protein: CASSLNGRGAVGYTF.

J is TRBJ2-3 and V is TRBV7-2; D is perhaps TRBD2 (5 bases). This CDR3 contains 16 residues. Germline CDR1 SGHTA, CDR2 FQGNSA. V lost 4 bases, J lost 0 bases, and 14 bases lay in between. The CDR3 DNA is TGTGCCAGCAGCTGGAAGAGGGCGGGTAGCACAGATACGCAGTATTTT. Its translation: CASSWKRAGSTDTQYF.

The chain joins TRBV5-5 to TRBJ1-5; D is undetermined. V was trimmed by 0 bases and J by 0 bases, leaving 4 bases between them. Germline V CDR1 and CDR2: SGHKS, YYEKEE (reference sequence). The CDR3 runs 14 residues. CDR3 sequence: CASSLEYSNQPQHF. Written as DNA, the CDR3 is TGTGCCAGCAGCTTGGAATATAGCAATCAGCCCCAGCATTTT.

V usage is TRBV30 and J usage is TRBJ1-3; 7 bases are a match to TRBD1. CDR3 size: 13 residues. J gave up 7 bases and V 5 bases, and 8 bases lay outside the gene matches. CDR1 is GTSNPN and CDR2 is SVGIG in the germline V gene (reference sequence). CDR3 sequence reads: CAWRRQGGNTIYF. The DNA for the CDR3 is TGTGCCTGGCGAAGACAGGGCGGGAACACCATATATTTT.

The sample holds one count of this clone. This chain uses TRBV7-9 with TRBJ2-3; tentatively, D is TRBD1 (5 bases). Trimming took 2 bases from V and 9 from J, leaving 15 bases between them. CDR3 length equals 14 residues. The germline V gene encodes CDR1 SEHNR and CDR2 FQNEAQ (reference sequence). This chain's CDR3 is CASSLSVGARTQYF. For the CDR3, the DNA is TGTGCCAGCAGCTTATCCGTAGGGGCCAGGACGCAGTATTTT.

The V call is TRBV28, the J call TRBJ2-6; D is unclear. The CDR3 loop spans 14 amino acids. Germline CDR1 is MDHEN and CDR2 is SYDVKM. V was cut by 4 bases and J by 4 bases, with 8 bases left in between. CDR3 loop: CASSSPRGANVLTF. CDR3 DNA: TGTGCCAGCAGTTCTCCCAGGGGGGCCAACGTCCTGACTTTC. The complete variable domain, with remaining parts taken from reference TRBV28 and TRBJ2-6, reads DVKVTQSSRYLVKRTGEKVFLECVQDMDHENMFWYRQDPGLGLRLIYFSYDVKMKEKGDIPEGYSVSREKKERFSLILESASTNQTSMYLCASSSPRGANVLTFGAGSRLTVL.

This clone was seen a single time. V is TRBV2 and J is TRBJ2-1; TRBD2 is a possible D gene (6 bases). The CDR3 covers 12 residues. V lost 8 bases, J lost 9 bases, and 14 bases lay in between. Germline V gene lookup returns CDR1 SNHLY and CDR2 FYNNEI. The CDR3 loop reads CASGGFGPEQFF. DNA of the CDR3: TGTGCCAGCGGGGGGTTTGGCCCTGAGCAGTTCTTC.

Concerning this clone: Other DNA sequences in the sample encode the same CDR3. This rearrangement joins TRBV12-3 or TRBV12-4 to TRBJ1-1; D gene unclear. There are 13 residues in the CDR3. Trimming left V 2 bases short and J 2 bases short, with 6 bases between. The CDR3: CASSLRGNTEAFF. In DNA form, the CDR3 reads TGTGCCAGCAGTTTACGAGGCAACACTGAAGCTTTCTTT.

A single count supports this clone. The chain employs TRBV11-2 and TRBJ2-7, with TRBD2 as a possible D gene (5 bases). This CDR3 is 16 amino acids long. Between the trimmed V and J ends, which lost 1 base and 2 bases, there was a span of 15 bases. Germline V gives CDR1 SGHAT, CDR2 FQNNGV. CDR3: CASSLVGGSTAYEQYF. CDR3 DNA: TGTGCCAGCAGCTTAGTTGGAGGCAGCACCGCCTACGAGCAGTACTTC.

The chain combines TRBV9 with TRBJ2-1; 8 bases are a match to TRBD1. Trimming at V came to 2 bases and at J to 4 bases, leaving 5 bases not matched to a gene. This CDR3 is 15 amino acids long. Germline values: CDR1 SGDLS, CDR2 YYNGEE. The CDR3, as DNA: TGTGCCAGCAGCGTGGGGACAGGATTTTACAATGAGCAGTTCTTC. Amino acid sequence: CASSVGTGFYNEQFF.

The CDR3 region is CASSQGLEYGWETQYF. The CDR3 DNA sequence: TGCGCCAGCAGCCAAGGCCTCGAATACGGTTGGGAGACCCAGTACTTC. V is TRBV4-3 and J is TRBJ2-5, with D unclear. V was clipped by 1 base and J by 5 bases, with 17 bases between them. The CDR3 totals 16 residues. Per germline, CDR1 LGHNA and CDR2 YSLEER.

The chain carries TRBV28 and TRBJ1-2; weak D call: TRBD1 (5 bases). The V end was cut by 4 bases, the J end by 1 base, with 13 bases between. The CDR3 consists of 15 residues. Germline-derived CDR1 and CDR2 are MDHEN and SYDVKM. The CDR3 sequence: CASSSRQLFNYGYTF. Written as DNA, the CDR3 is TGTGCCAGCAGTTCGCGACAGCTATTTAACTATGGCTACACCTTC.

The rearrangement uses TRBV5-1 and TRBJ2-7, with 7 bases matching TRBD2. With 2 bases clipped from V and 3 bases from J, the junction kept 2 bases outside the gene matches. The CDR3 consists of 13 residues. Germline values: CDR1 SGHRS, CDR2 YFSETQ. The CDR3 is CASSFGTNYEQYF. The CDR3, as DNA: TGCGCCAGCAGCTTCGGGACTAACTACGAGCAGTACTTC.

The CDR3 region is CASSTQLADSGNTIYF. The CDR3, as DNA: TGCGCCAGCAGCACTCAACTAGCCGACTCTGGAAACACCATATATTTT. The J gene is TRBJ1-3, the V gene TRBV4-3; D is unclear. Trimming stripped 5 bases from V and 0 bases from J, with 14 bases between. Germline V gene data show CDR1 as LGHNA and CDR2 as YSLEER. The CDR3 spans 16 residues.

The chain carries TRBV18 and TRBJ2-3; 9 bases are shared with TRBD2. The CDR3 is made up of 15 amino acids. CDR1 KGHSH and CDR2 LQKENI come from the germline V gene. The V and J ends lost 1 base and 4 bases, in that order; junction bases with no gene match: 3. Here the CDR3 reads CASSPLAGAADTQYF. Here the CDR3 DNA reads TGTGCCAGCTCACCACTAGCGGGAGCGGCAGATACGCAGTATTTT.

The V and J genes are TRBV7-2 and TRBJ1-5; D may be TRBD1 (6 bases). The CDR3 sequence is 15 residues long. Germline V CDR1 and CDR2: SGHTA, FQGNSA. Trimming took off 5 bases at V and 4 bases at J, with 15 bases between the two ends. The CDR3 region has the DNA TGTGCCAGCAGCCCCATGACAGGATATAATCAGCCCCAGCATTTT. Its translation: CASSPMTGYNQPQHF.

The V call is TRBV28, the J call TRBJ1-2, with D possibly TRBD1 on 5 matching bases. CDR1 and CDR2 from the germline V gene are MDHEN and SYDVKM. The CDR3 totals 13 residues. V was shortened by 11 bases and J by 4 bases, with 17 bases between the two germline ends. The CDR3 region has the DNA TGTGCCTTCGGTGATACCCAGGGCTATGGCTACACCTTC. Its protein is CAFGDTQGYGYTF.

CDR3 coding DNA: TGTGCCAGCAGCTTAATGCAAACCCAGGGCAATCAGCCCCAGCATTTT. Its translation is CASSLMQTQGNQPQHF. This chain joins TRBV7-2 and TRBJ1-5; D unclear. Germline assignment: CDR1 SGHTA and CDR2 FQGNSA. This CDR3 has 16 residues. Trimming shortened V by 2 bases and J by 2 bases, and 13 bases separated the two germline ends.

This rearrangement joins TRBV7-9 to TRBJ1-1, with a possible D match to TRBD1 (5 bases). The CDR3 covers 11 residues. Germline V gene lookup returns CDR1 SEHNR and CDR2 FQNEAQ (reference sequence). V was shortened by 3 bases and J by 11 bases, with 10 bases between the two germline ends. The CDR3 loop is CASSFSRGAFF. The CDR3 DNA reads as TGTGCCAGCAGCTTCTCAAGGGGCGCTTTCTTT. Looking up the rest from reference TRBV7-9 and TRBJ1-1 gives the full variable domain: DTGVSQNPRHKITKRGQNVTFRCDPISEHNRLYWYRQTLGQGPEFLTYFQNEAQLEKSRLLSDRFSAERPKGSFSTLEIQRTEQGDSAMYLCASSFSRGAFFGQGTRLTVV.